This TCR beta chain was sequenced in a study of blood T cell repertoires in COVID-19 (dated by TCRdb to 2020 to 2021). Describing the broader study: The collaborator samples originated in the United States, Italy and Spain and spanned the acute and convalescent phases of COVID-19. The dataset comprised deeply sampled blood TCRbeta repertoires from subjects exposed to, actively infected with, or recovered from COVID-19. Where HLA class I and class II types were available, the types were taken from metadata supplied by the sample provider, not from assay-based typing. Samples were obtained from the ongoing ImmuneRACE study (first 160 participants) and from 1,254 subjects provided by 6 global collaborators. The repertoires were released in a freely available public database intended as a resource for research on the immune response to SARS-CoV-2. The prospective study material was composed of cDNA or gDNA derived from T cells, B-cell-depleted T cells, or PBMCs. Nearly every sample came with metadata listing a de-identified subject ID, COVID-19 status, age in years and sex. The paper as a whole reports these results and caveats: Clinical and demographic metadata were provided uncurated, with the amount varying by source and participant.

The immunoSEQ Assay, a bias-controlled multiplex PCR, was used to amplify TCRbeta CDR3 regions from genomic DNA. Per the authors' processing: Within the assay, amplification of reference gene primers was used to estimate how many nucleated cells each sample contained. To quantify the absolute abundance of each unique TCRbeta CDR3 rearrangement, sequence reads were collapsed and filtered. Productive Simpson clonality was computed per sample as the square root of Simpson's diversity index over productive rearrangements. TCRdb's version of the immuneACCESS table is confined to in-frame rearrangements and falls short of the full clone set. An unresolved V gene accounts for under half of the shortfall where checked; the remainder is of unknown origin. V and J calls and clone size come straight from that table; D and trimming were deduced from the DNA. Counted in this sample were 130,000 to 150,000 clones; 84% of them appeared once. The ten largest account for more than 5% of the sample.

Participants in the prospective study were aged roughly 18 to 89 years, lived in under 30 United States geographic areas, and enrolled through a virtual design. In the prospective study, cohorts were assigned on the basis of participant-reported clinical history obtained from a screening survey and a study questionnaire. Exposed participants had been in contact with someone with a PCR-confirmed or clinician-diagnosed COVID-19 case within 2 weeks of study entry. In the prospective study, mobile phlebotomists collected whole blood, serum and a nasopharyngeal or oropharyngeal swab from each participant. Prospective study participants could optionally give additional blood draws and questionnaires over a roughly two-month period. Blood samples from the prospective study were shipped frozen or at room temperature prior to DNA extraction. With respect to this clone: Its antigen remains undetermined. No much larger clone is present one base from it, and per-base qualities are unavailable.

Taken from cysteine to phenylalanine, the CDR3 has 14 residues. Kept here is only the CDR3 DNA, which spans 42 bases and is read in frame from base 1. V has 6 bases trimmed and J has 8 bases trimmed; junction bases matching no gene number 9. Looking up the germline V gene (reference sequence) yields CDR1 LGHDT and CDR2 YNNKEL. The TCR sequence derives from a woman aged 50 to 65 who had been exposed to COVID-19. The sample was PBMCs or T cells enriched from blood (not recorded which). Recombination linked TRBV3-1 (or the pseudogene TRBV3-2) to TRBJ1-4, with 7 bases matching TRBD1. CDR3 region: CASSRTGVGEKLFF. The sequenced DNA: TGTGCCAGCAGTCGCACAGGGGTGGGAGAAAAACTGTTTTTT.